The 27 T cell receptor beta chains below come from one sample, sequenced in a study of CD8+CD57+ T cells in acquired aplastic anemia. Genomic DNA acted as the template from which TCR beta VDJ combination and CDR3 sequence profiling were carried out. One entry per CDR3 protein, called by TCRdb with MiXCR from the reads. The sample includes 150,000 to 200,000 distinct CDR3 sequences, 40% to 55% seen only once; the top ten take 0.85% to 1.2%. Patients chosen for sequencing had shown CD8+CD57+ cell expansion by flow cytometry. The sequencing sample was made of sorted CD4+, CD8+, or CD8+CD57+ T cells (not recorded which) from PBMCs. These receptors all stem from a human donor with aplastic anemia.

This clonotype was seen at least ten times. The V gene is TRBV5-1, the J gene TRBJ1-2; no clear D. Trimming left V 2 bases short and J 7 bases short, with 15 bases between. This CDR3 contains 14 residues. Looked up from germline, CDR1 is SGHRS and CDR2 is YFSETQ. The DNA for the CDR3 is TGCGCCAGCAGCTTTCGCGGAGAGGAAGTTGGCTACACCTTC. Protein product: CASSFRGEEVGYTF.

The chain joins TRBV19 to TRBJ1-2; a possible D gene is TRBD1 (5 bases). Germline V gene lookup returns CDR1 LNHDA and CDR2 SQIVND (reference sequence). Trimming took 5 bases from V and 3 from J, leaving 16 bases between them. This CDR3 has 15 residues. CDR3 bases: TGTGCCAGTAGTTTGTATGGGACGCCAGACTATGGCTACACCTTC. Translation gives CASSLYGTPDYGYTF.

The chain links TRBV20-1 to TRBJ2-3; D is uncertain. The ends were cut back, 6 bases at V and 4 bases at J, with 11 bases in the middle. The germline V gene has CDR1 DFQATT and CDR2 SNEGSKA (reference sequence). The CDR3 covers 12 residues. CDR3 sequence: CSAHQPADTQYF. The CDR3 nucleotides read TGCAGTGCACACCAACCGGCAGATACGCAGTATTTT.

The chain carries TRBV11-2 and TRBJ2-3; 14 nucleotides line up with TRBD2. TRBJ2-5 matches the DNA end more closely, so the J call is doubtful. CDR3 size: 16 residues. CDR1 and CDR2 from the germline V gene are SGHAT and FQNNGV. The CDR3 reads CASRTGLAGEGETQYF. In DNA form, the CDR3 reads TGTGCCAGCAGAACGGGACTAGCGGGGGAAGGAGAGACCCAGTACTTC.

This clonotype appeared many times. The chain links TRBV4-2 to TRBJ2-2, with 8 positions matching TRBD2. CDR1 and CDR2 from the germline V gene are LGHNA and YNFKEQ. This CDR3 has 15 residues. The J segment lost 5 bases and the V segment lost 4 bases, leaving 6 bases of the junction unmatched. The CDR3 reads CASSPGRVGTGELFF. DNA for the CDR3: TGTGCCAGCAGCCCCGGGAGGGTCGGGACCGGGGAGCTGTTTTTT.

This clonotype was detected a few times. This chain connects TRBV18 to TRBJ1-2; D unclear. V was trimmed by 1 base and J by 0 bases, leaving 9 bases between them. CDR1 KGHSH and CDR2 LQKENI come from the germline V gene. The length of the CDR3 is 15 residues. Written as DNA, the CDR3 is TGTGCCAGCTCACCACGTTCAGAAACTAACTATGGCTACACCTTC. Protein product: CASSPRSETNYGYTF.

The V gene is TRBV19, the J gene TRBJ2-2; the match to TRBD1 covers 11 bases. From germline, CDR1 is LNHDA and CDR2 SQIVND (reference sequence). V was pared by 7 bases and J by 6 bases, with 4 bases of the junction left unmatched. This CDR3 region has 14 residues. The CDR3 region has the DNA TGTGCCAGTAAGGCGGACAGGGGGCCCGGGGAGCTGTTTTTT. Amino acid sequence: CASKADRGPGELFF.

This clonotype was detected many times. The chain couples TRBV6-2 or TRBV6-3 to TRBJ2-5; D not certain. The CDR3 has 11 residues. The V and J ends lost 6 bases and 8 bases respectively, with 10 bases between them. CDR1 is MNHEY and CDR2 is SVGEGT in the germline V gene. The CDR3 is CASRLLDTQYF. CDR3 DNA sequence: TGTGCCAGCAGACTACTGGATACCCAGTACTTC.

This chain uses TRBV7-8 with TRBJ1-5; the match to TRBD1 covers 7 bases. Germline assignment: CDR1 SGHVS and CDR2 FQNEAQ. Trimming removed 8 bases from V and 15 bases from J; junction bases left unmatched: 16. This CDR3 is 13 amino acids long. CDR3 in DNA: TGTGCCAGCGGCGCCCCTCCGGGACAGCTTATGCATTTT. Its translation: CASGAPPGQLMHF.

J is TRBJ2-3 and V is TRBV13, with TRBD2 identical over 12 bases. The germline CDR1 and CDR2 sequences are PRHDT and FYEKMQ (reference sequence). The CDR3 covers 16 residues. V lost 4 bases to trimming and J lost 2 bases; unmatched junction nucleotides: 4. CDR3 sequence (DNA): TGTGCCAGCAGCTCAGGACTAGCGGGGTTCACAGATACGCAGTATTTT. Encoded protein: CASSSGLAGFTDTQYF.

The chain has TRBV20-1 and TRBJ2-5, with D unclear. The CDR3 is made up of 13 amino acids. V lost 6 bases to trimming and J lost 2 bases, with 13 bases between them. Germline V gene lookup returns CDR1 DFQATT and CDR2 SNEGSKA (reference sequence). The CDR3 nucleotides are TGCAGTGCCCTTGGGCAGTTTCAAGAGACCCAGTACTTC. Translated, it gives CSALGQFQETQYF.

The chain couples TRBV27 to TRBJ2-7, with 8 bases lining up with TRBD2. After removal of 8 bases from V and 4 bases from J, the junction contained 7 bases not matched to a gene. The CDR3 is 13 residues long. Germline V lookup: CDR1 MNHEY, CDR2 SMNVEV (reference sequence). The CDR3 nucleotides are TGTGCCAGCGGACGAAGCGGGGGTTACGAGCAGTACTTC. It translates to CASGRSGGYEQYF.

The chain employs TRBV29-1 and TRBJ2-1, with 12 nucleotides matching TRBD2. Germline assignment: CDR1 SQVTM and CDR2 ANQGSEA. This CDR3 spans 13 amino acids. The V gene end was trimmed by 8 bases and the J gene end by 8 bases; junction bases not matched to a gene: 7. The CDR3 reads CSTGLAGGYEQFF. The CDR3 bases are TGCAGCACAGGGCTAGCGGGAGGGTATGAGCAGTTCTTC.

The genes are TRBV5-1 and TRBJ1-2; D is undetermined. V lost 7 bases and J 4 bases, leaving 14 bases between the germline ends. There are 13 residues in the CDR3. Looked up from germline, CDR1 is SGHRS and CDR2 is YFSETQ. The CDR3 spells CASSLPGSYGYTF. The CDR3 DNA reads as TGCGCCAGCTCGCTGCCAGGCTCCTATGGCTACACCTTC.

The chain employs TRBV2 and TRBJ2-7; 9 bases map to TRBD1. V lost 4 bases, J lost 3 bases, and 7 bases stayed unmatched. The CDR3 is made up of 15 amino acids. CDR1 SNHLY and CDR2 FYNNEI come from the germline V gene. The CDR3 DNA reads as TGTGCCAGCAGTGCCGACAGGGGGTACCTCTACGAGCAGTACTTC. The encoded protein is CASSADRGYLYEQYF.

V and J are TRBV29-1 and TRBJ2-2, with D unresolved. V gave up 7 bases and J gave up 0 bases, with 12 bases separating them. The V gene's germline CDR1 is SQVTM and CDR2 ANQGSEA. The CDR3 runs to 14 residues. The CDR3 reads CSGLRATNTGELFF. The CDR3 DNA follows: TGCAGCGGTCTACGCGCCACGAACACCGGGGAGCTGTTTTTT.

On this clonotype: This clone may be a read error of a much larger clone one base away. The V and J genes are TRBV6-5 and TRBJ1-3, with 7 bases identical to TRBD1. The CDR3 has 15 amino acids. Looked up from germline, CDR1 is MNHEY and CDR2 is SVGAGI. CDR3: CTSSYFGQEGNTIYF. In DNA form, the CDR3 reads TGTACCAGCAGTTACTTCGGACAGGAAGGAAACACCATATATTTT.

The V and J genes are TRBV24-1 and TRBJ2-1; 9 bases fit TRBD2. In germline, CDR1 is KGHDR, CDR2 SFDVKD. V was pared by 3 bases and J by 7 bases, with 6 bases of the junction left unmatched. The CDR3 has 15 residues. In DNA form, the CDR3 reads TGTGCCACCAGTGATCTAGCGGGGTGGAGTAATGAGCAGTTCTTC. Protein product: CATSDLAGWSNEQFF.

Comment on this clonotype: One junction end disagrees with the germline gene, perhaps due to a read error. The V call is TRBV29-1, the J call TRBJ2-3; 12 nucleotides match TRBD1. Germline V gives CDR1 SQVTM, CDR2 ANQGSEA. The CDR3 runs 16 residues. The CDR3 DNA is TGTGCCTGGAGTCGAGCCGGGACAGGGGGCGTAGATACGCAGTATTTT. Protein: CAWSRAGTGGVDTQYF.

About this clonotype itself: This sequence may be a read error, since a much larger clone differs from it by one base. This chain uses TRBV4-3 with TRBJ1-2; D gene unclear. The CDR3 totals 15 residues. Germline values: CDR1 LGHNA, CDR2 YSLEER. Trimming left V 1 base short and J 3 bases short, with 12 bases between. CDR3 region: CASSQGAGVDYGYTF. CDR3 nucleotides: TGCGCCAGCAGCCAAGGGGCTGGGGTCGACTATGGCTACACCTTC.

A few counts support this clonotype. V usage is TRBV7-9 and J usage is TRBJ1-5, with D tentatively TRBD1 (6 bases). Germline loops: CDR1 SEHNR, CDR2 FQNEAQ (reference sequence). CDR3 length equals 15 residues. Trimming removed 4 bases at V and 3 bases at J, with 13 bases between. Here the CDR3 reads CASSSQGKFNQPQHF. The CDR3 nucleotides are TGTGCCAGCAGCTCACAGGGAAAATTCAATCAGCCCCAGCATTTT.

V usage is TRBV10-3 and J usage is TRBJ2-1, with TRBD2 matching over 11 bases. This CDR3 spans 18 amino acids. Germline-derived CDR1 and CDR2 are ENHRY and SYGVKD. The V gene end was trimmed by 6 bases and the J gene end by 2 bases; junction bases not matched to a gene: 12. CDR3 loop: CAIRGGLAEPSTYNEQFF. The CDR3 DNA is TGTGCCATCAGGGGGGGACTAGCGGAACCAAGCACCTACAATGAGCAGTTCTTC.

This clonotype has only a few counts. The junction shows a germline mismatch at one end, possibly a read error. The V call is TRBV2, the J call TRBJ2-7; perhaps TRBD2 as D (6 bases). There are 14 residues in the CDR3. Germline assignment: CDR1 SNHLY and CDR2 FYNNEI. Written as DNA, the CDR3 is TGTGCCAGCAGTGAAGTGGGACGGGGGTACGTGCAGTACTTC. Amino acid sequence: CASSEVGRGYVQYF.

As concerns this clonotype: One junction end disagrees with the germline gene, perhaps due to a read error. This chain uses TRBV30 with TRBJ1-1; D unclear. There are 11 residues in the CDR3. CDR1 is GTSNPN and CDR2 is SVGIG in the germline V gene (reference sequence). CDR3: CAWILNTEALF. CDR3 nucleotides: TGTGCCTGGATCTTGAACACTGAGGCTCTCTTT.

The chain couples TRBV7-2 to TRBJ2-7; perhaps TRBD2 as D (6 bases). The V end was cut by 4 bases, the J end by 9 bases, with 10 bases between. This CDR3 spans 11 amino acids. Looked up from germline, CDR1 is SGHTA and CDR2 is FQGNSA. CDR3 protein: CASSSAGMQYF. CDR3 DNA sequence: TGTGCCAGCAGCTCGGCGGGGATGCAGTACTTC.

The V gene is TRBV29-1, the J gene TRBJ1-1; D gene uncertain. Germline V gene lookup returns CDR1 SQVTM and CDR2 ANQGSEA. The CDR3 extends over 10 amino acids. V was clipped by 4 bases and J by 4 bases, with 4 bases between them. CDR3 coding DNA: TGCAGCGTTGTGGGCACTGAAGCTTTCTTT. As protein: CSVVGTEAFF.

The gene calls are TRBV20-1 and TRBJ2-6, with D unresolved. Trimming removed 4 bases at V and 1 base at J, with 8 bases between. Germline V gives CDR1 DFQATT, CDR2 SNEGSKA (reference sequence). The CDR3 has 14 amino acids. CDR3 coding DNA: TGCAGTGCTATAGAACAATCTGGGGCCAACGTCCTGACTTTC. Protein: CSAIEQSGANVLTF.